This T cell receptor beta chain was identified in a study of blood T cell repertoires in COVID-19. For the study at large: COVID-19 samples from acute and convalescent phases originated in the United States, Italy and Spain. In each case, the material was cDNA or gDNA derived from T cells, B-cell-depleted T cells, or PBMCs.

Per the original data handling: Amplification with reference gene primers provided the estimates of nucleated cell counts. Sequencing was performed with immunoSEQ multiplex PCR; in TCRdb, only in-frame clones are kept and a portion is missing. V, J and clone size are those of that table, while D and trimming were read from the DNA. The sample carries more than 90,000 clones, more than 75% recorded once. This CDR3 spans 11 amino acids. V lost 0 bases and J 7 bases, leaving 5 bases between the germline ends. Germline V CDR1 and CDR2: DFQATT, SNEGSKA (reference sequence). The sequenced sample was peripheral blood. This receptor was identified in a man aged 40-50 years with acute or convalescent COVID-19. The V gene is TRBV20-1, the J gene TRBJ2-3; D is unclear. CDR3 protein: CSARDLYTQYF. As DNA, the CDR3 is TGCAGTGCTAGAGATCTCTATACGCAGTATTTT.